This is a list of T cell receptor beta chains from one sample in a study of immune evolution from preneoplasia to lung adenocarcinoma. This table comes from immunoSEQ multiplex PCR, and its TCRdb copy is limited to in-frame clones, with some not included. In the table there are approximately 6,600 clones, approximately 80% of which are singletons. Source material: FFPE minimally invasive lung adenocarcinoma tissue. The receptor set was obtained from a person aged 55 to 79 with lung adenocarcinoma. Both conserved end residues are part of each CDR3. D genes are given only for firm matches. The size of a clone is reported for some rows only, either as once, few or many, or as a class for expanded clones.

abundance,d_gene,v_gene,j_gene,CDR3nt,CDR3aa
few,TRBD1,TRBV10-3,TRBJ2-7,TGTGCCATCACTGAGGGGTGGACAGGGACTGGCGAGCAGTACTTC,CAITEGWTGTGEQYF
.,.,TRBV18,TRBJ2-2,TGTGCCAGCTCACCACTTCCGTCGATGAACACCGGGGAGCTGTTTTTT,CASSPLPSMNTGELFF
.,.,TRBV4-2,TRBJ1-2,TGTGCCAGCAGCCAAGACTTGGCAGGGCTTTCTGGCTACACCTTC,CASSQDLAGLSGYTF
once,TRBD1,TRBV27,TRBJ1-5,TGTGCCAGCAGATCCGGGACAGGGCACCAGCCCCAGCATTTT,CASRSGTGHQPQHF
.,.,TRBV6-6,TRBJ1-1,TGTGCCAGCAGTTACTCCAGACGCGGGGGGACTGAAGCTTTCTTT,CASSYSRRGGTEAFF
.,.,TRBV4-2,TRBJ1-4,TGTGCCAGCAGCCTGGGGATGCTTGACAGCAGATCTAATGAAAAACTGTTTTTT,CASSLGMLDSRSNEKLFF
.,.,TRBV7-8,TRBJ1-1,TGTGCCAGCAGCTTCCAGGGATCGGACACTGAAGCTTTCTTT,CASSFQGSDTEAFF
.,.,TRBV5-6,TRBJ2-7,TGTGCCAGAGCAGCCAGAGGGCACCAACTCTCCTACGAGCAGTACTTC,CARAARGHQLSYEQYF
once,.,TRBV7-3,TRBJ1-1,TGTGCCAGCAGCTCCCAAGGAACTGAAGCTTTCTTT,CASSSQGTEAFF
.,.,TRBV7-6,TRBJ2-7,TGTGCCAGCAGCGCCCAACAGGGTTTCTCCTACGAGCAGTACTTC,CASSAQQGFSYEQYF
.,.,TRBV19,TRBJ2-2,TGTGCCAGCGGACCTCAGGTTAGCACCGGGGAGCTGTTTTTT,CASGPQVSTGELFF
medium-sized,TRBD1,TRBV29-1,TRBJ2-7,TGCAGCGCCCACGCGCCCGGGACAGGGGGGCCCTCCAGCTCCTACGAGCAGTACTTC,CSAHAPGTGGPSSSYEQYF
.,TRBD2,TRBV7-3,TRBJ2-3,TGTGCCAGCAGCTTAGCGGGAGGGATCGATACGCAGTATTTT,CASSLAGGIDTQYF
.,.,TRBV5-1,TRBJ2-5,TGCGCCAGCAGGGCTGGGACAATTCAAGAGACCCAGTACTTC,CASRAGTIQETQYF
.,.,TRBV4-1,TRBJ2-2,TGCGCCAGCAGCCAAGAATTATCCGGGGAGCTGTTTTTT,CASSQELSGELFF
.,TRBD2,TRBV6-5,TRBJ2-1,TGTGCCAGCAGTCGGACTAGCCCGGTTGGGGGTGAGCAGTTCTTC,CASSRTSPVGGEQFF
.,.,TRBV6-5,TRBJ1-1,TGTGCCAGCAGTAAAACCGTGAACACTGAAGCTTTCTTT,CASSKTVNTEAFF
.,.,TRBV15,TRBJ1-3,TGTGCCACCAGCAGAGGAGGGCGACTGGACTCTGGAAACACCATATATTTT,CATSRGGRLDSGNTIYF
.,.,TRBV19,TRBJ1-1,TGTGCCAGTAGTATAGAAGGGGGACCCAACACTGAAGCTTTCTTT,CASSIEGGPNTEAFF
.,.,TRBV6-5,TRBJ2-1,TGTGCCAGCAGTTACTCTAGCTACAATGAGCAGTTCTTC,CASSYSSYNEQFF
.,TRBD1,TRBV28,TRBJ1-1,TGTGCCAGCAGTTTATCAGGGACAGGGAACACTGAAGCTTTCTTT,CASSLSGTGNTEAFF
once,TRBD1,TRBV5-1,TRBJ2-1,TGCGCCAGCAGATGGGACAGGGGCCCATACAATGAGCAGTTCTTC,CASRWDRGPYNEQFF
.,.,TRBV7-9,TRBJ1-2,TGTGCCAGCAGCTGGGACTTGCGGTATGGCTACACCTTC,CASSWDLRYGYTF
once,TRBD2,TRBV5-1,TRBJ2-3,TGCGCCAGCAGCTGGGGGGACTACACAGATACGCAGTATTTT,CASSWGDYTDTQYF
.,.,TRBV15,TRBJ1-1,TGTGCCACCAGCAGAGGACGCGGCCTACCTGAAGCTTTCTTT,CATSRGRGLPEAFF
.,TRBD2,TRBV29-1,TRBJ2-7,TGCAGCGTTGGGGAGCGACTAGCGGGAGCTGTATACGAGCAGTACTTC,CSVGERLAGAVYEQYF
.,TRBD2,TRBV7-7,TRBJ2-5,TGTGCTAGCAGCTTATATAGCGGGAGGGAGACCCAGTACTTC,CASSLYSGRETQYF
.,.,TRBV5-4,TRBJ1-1,TGTGCCAGCAGCTTGGGACAGATGAACACTGAAGCTTTCTTT,CASSLGQMNTEAFF
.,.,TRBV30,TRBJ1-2,TGTGCCTGGAGCCAGACTAACTATGGCTACACCTTC,CAWSQTNYGYTF
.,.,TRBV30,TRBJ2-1,TGTGCCTGGAGTGTACCGGACCAGGGCTATGAGCAGTTCTTC,CAWSVPDQGYEQFF
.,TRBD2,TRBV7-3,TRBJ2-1,TGTGCCAGCAGTCGGGGACTAGTGGGGAATGAGCAGTTCTTC,CASSRGLVGNEQFF
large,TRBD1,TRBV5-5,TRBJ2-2,TGTGCCAGCAGCCCCGGACAGGGGATCACCGGGGAGCTGTTTTTT,CASSPGQGITGELFF
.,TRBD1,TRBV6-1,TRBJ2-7,TGTGCCAGCAGCCTCCTTGACAGGGCCTCCTACGAGCAGTACTTC,CASSLLDRASYEQYF
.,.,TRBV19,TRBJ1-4,TGTGCCAGTAGGGCCAATGAAAAACTGTTTTTT,CASRANEKLFF
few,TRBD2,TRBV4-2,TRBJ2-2,TGTGCCAGCAGCCTCCTAGCGGGAGTGGACACCGGGGAGCTGTTTTTT,CASSLLAGVDTGELFF
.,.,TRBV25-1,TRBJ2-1,TGTGCCAGCAGCCAGACCTACAATGAGCAGTTCTTC,CASSQTYNEQFF
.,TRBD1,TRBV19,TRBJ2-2,TGTGCCAGTATCCCATCCGGACAGGTGAACACCGGGGAGCTGTTTTTT,CASIPSGQVNTGELFF
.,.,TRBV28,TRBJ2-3,TGTGCCAGCAGTTCCCCATTGTCCGGCACAGATACGCAGTATTTT,CASSSPLSGTDTQYF
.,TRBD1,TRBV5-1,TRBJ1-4,TGCGCCAGCAGCTTGGCAGGGGGGAATGAAAAACTGTTTTTT,CASSLAGGNEKLFF
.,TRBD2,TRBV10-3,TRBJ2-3,TGTGCCATCAGGCCCGATACTAGCGGGAGCACAGATACGCAGTATTTT,CAIRPDTSGSTDTQYF
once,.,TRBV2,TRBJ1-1,TGTGCCAGCAGTTTGGAAGGGGAGACCACTGAAGCTTTCTTT,CASSLEGETTEAFF
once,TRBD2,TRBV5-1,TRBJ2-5,TGCGCCAGCAGCTTGGAGGGACTAGCGGGAGAAGAGACCCAGTACTTC,CASSLEGLAGEETQYF
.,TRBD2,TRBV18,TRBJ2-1,TGTGCCAGCTCAAGTTCGGCTAGCGGGCTCTCCTACAATGAGCAGTTCTTC,CASSSSASGLSYNEQFF
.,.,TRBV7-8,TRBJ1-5,TGTGCCAGCAGCTTAGCGCTGGCTAATAGCAATCAGCCCCAGCATTTT,CASSLALANSNQPQHF